The entry that follows covers one T cell receptor (beta chain) sequence. Germline CDR1 and CDR2: LNHDA and SQIVND (reference sequence). V was shortened by 6 bases and J by 5 bases, with 19 bases between the two germline ends. The CDR3 spans 15 residues. The sample is drawn from a study of cytomegalovirus exposure and HLA in healthy donors. PCR was performed using 60 Vbeta and 13 Jbeta primers. Produced via immunoSEQ multiplex PCR; TCRdb's table is partial and in-frame only. The sample records 170,000 or so clones, around 73% being singletons. The sequencing input was PBMCs. The clonotype comes from a man aged 55 to 69 in good health and CMV-seronegative. The chain joins TRBV19 to TRBJ2-5; D might be TRBD1 (6 bases). Here the CDR3 reads CASSTTGWDRETQYF. The CDR3 DNA reads TGTGCCAGTAGCACCACAGGGTGGGATCGGGAGACCCAGTACTTC.